Sequencing of this T cell receptor (beta chain) was carried out in a study of CD8 T cells in ankylosing spondylitis. Study-wide points: Relatively rare in peripheral blood, disease-linked clones were also CD8+.

The CDR3 loop spans 15 amino acids. The V end was cut by 5 bases, the J end by 2 bases, with 11 bases between. Per germline, CDR1 KGHDR and CDR2 SFDVKD. A word on this clonotype: Its target is unknown.

TCRdb itself ran the 5' RACE reads through MiXCR, one entry per CDR3 protein. This table has a few hundred thousand distinct CDR3 sequences, roughly 10% appearing once. This clonotype was sampled from a male donor with ankylosing spondylitis or in good health (not recorded which). The material sequenced was blood, either unsorted or a sorted T cell fraction (not recorded which). The genes are TRBV24-1 and TRBJ2-2; TRBD1 is a possible D gene (5 bases). CDR3 sequence (DNA): TGTGCCACCAGTGGCCCAGGGATCAACACCGGGGAGCTGTTTTTT. Protein: CATSGPGINTGELFF.